Listed here is a single TCR beta chain. Its antigen remains unidentified. These data come from a study of OX40 agonist ivuxolimab in advanced cancers. Study details: At approximately 80% male, the cohort had a mean age of 60 years, ranging from about 20 to 80.

Using immunoSEQ multiplex PCR, the repertoire was profiled, and TCRdb retains in-frame clones only, with some absent. The top ten hold 0.45% to 0.6% of the sample, which has approximately 43,000 clones, 80% to 90% seen once. Notes on the study in general: At 0.1 to 3.0 mg/kg, CD4+ and CD8+ blood T cells expanded clonally by week 6.

The input for sequencing was CD4+ or CD8+ T cells sorted from blood, taken in a trial of the OX40 agonist ivuxolimab. This TCR was recovered from an adult with an advanced solid tumor such as melanoma, head and neck, liver or kidney cancer.

The CDR3 sequence: CASSLAGNTIYEQYF. CDR3 nucleotide sequence: TGTGCCAGCAGCTTAGCAGGGAACACTATCTACGAGCAGTACTTC. This chain uses TRBV11-2 with TRBJ2-7; tentative D call: TRBD1 (5 bases). Germline loops: CDR1 SGHAT, CDR2 FQNNGV. This CDR3 contains 15 residues. The V gene lost 1 base and the J gene lost 3 bases, with 13 bases spanning the gap.